The 9 T cell receptor beta chains listed next were all sequenced from one sample in a study of CD8 T cells in ankylosing spondylitis. Study results and limitations: One TCR beta motif, made up of 7 or 8 highly homologous variants, appeared characteristic of ankylosing spondylitis blood.

TCRdb itself ran the 5' RACE reads through MiXCR, one entry per CDR3 protein. The sample includes some 450,000 distinct CDR3 sequences, roughly 15% of them seen just once. Which antigens these TCRs recognize remains unknown. Sequencing used blood, either unsorted or a sorted T cell fraction (not recorded which). Receptors were obtained from a male donor with ankylosing spondylitis.

The chain combines TRBV7-2 with TRBJ2-1; TRBD2 aligns across 10 bases. The germline V gene has CDR1 SGHTA and CDR2 FQGNSA. V shed 1 base and J 6 bases; nucleotides not matched to a gene: 6. CDR3 length: 16 amino acids. CDR3 in DNA: TGTGCCAGCAGCTTAGGTCGGCTAGCGGGAGCCAATGAGCAGTTCTTC. It specifies CASSLGRLAGANEQFF.

This clonotype has at least ten counts. The chain carries TRBV12-3 or TRBV12-4 and TRBJ2-3; no firm D call. CDR3 length: 15 amino acids. V lost 2 bases and J lost 0, with 9 bases in between. CDR3 sequence reads: CASSLFSASTDTQYF. In DNA form, the CDR3 reads TGTGCCAGCAGTTTATTCTCCGCCAGCACAGATACGCAGTATTTT.

This clonotype was seen many times. V is TRBV5-1 and J is TRBJ2-1, with D possibly TRBD2 on 7 matching bases. This CDR3 spans 16 amino acids. Germline CDR1 reads SGHRS; CDR2 reads YFSETQ. The V end lost 4 bases, the J end lost 4 bases, and 18 bases lay between the germline ends. CDR3 nucleotide sequence: TGCGCCAGCAGCGGACCTGGGAGGGGGGTTTACAATGAGCAGTTCTTC. This codes for CASSGPGRGVYNEQFF.

This clonotype was observed a handful of times. This sequence joins TRBV20-1 and TRBJ2-5; D is uncertain. This CDR3 spans 12 amino acids. Germline CDR1 DFQATT, CDR2 SNEGSKA (reference sequence). Trimming took off 3 bases at V and 2 bases at J, with 7 bases between the two ends. The DNA for the CDR3 is TGCAGTGCTAGCCTGGAACAAGAGACCCAGTACTTC. Translating it yields CSASLEQETQYF.

The CDR3 nucleotides read TGTGCCAGCAGTGGGGACAGCGCCCATACAACTAATGAAAAACTGTTTTTT. Residues: CASSGDSAHTTNEKLFF. The chain has TRBV6-1 and TRBJ1-4; 7 nucleotides align to TRBD1. This CDR3 is 17 amino acids long. V was clipped by 4 bases and J by 0 bases; unmatched bases: 8. The germline V gene encodes CDR1 MNHNS and CDR2 SASEGT.

The chain uses TRBV18 and TRBJ2-3; D unresolved. The CDR3 has 15 residues. Germline CDR1 is KGHSH and CDR2 is LQKENI. The V gene lost 2 bases and the J gene lost 0 bases, with 9 bases spanning the gap. The CDR3, as DNA: TGTGCCAGCTCACCAGGCCTACCCAGCACAGATACGCAGTATTTT. Its translation is CASSPGLPSTDTQYF.

This clonotype has at least ten counts. The chain combines TRBV3-1 with TRBJ1-1; 9 nucleotides match TRBD1. Germline values: CDR1 LGHDT, CDR2 YNNKEL (reference sequence). Losses at the gene ends were 0 bases for V and 5 bases for J; bases not matched to a gene: 10. The CDR3 covers 17 residues. In DNA form, the CDR3 reads TGTGCCAGCAGCCAAGACCCCCCACAGGGGGCGCGAACTGAAGCTTTCTTT. It yields the protein CASSQDPPQGARTEAFF.

The chain joins TRBV28 to TRBJ2-6, with D uncertain. Trimming pared 8 bases from V and 2 bases from J, leaving 10 bases between. The V gene's germline CDR1 is MDHEN and CDR2 SYDVKM. The CDR3 runs 14 residues. The CDR3 is CASSRRPGANVLTF. CDR3 sequence (DNA): TGTGCCAGCTCCAGGAGACCTGGGGCCAACGTCCTGACTTTC.

As to this clonotype: This clone may be a read error of a much larger clone one base away. The gene calls are TRBV5-1 and TRBJ2-7; 14 nucleotides agree with TRBD2. The CDR3 has 19 amino acids. In germline, CDR1 is SGHRS, CDR2 YFSETQ. In DNA, the CDR3 is TGCGACAGCAGCCCAAGTACGGGACTAGCGGGAGATTTTGGGGCCGAGCAGTACTTC. This translates into CDSSPSTGLAGDFGAEQYF.